This T cell receptor (beta chain) was identified in a study of blood T cell repertoires in COVID-19. Study in general: COVID-19 samples from acute and convalescent phases originated in the United States, Italy and Spain. The analysed material was cDNA or gDNA that came from T cells, B-cell-depleted T cells, or PBMCs.

In the original workflow: Counts of nucleated cells, estimated from reference gene primer amplification, were obtained. Assay: immunoSEQ multiplex PCR; the TCRdb copy retains only in-frame clones and omits some. D and trimming come from the DNA, and the V and J calls and clone size come from that table. The table has over 200,000 clones, over 70% seen once. Unmatched junction bases numbered 13, after V lost 5 bases and J lost 4 bases. The CDR3 has 16 residues. CDR1 is SQVTM, CDR2 ANQGSEA, per germline. This sequence joins TRBV29-1 and TRBJ2-3, with 9 bases lining up with TRBD2. The TCR comes from a woman aged 50 to 60 with acute or convalescent COVID-19. The sample consisted of peripheral blood. The CDR3 nucleotides read TGCAGCGTTCTCCCCAGGGGCGGGAGGGCATCAGATACGCAGTATTTT. This sequence encodes CSVLPRGGRASDTQYF.